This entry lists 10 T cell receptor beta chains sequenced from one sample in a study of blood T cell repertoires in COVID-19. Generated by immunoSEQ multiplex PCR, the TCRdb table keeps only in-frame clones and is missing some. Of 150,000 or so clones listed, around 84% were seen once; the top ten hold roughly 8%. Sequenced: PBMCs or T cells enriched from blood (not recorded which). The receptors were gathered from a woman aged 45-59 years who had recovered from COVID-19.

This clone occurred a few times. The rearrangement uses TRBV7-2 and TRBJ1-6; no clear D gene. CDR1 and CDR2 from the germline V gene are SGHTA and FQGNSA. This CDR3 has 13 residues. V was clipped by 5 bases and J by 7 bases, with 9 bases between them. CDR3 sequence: CASSTQRNSPLHF. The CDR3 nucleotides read TGTGCCAGCAGCACCCAGAGGAATTCACCCCTCCACTTT.

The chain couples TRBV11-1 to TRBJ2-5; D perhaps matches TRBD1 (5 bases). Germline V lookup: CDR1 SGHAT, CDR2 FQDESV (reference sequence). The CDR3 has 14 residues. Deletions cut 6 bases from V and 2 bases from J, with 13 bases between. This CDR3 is CASSTNRQQETQYF. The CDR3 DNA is TGTGCCAGCAGTACTAACAGGCAACAAGAGACCCAGTACTTC.

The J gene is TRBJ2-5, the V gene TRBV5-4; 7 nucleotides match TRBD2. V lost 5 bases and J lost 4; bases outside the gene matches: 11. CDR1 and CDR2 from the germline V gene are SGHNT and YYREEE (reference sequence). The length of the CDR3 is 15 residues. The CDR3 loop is CASSQLVGGSETQYF. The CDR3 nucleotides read TGTGCCAGCAGTCAACTCGTCGGGGGGTCAGAGACCCAGTACTTC.

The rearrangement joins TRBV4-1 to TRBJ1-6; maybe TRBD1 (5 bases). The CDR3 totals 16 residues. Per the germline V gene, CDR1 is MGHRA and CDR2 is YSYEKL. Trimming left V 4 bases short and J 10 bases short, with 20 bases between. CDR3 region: CASSRDGTPLTSPLHF. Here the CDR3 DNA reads TGCGCCAGCAGCCGGGACGGGACTCCGTTGACCTCACCCCTCCACTTT.

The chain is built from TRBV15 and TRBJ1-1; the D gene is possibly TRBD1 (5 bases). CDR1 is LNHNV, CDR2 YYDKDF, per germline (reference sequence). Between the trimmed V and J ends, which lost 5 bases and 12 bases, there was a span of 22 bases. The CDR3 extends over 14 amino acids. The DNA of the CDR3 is TGTGCCACCAGCTCTCGTCGGGAGACAGTGGTGACTTTCTTT. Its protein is CATSSRRETVVTFF.

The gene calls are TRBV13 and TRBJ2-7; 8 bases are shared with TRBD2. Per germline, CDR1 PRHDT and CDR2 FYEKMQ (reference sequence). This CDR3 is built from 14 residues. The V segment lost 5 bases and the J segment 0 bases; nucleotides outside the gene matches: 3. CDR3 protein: CASSDGTSSYEQYF. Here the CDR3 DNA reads TGTGCCAGCAGCGATGGGACTAGCTCCTACGAGCAGTACTTC.

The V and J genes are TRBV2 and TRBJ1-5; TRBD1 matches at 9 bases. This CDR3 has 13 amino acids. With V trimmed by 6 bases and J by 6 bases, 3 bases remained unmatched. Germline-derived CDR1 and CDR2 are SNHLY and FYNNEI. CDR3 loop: CASRGTGLQPQHF. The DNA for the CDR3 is TGTGCCAGCAGGGGGACAGGGCTTCAGCCCCAGCATTTT.

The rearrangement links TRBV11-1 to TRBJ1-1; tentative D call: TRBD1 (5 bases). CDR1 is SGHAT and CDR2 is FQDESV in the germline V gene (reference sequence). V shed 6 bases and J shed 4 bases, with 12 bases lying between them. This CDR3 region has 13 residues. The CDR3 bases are TGTGCCAGCAGGGCGGCGGGGGGCACTGAAGCTTTCTTT. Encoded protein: CASRAAGGTEAFF.

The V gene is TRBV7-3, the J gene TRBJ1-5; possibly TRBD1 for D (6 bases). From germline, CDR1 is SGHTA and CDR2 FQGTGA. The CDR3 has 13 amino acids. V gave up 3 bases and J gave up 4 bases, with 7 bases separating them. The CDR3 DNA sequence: TGTGCCAGCAGCTTGCAGGGGAATCAGCCCCAGCATTTT. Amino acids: CASSLQGNQPQHF.

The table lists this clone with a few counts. This CDR3 reads CASSYSQGREKLFF. CDR3 coding DNA: TGTGCCAGCAGTTACTCACAGGGGCGGGAAAAACTGTTTTTT. The rearrangement uses TRBV6-5 and TRBJ1-4, with 7 bases that match TRBD1. Germline-derived CDR1 and CDR2 are MNHEY and SVGAGI. Germline trimming cut 0 bases from V and 8 bases from J; bases unmatched to any gene: 3. The length of the CDR3 is 14 residues.